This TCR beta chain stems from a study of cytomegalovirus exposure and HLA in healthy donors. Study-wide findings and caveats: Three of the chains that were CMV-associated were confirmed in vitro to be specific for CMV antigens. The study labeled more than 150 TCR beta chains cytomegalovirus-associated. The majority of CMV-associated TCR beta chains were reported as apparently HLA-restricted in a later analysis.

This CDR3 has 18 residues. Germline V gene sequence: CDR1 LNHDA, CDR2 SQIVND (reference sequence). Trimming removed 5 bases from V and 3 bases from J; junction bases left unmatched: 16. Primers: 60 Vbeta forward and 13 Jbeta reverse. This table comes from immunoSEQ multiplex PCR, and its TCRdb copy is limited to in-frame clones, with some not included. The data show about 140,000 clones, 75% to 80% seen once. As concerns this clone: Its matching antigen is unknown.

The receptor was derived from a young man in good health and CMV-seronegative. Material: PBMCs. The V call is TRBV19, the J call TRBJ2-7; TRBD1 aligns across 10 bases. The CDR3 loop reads CASSDTSRGQGIYYEQYF. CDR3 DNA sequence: TGTGCCAGTAGTGATACTTCCCGGGGACAGGGGATATACTACGAGCAGTACTTC.